Presented here are 14 T cell receptor beta chains from one specimen sequenced in a study of blood T cell repertoires in COVID-19. Data came from immunoSEQ multiplex PCR; TCRdb stores just in-frame clones and leaves some out. Of about 300,000 clones listed, 75% to 90% are singletons. Material: PBMCs or T cells enriched from blood (not recorded which). The receptor set was obtained from a woman in her 30s who had been exposed to COVID-19.

This clone was counted between two and nine times. This sequence joins TRBV9 and TRBJ1-3, with a tentative D call TRBD1 (5 bases). Looked up from germline, CDR1 is SGDLS and CDR2 is YYNGEE. The length of the CDR3 is 15 residues. Trimming left V 0 bases short and J 9 bases short, with 16 bases between. As DNA, the CDR3 is TGTGCCAGCAGCGTAGGGGGACTGAGGGAAAGCACCATATATTTT. Amino acid sequence: CASSVGGLRESTIYF.

The rearrangement links TRBV5-1 to TRBJ2-3; 11 bases match TRBD2. The CDR3 sequence is 15 residues long. V lost 4 bases, J lost 4 bases, and 5 bases stayed unmatched. CDR1 is SGHRS, CDR2 YFSETQ, per germline. The CDR3 sequence: CASSQTSGRADTQYF. The CDR3 DNA reads TGCGCCAGCAGCCAAACTAGCGGGAGAGCAGATACGCAGTATTTT.

The chain uses TRBV6-5 and TRBJ2-7, with 8 bases lining up with TRBD1. The germline gives CDR1 MNHEY, CDR2 SVGAGI. V lost 10 bases and J lost 2; bases outside the gene matches: 10. The CDR3 loop spans 14 amino acids. This CDR3 is CATLDRGITYEQYF. Here the CDR3 DNA reads TGTGCCACCCTAGACAGGGGAATCACCTACGAGCAGTACTTC.

This clone was recorded a few times. V gene TRBV7-9 combines with J gene TRBJ1-1; D unclear. CDR1 is SEHNR and CDR2 is FQNEAQ in the germline V gene (reference sequence). This CDR3 region has 13 residues. V gave up 5 bases and J gave up 1 base, with 8 bases separating them. CDR3 DNA sequence: TGTGCCAGCAGCGTCCAGGAGAACACTGAAGCTTTCTTT. Translating it yields CASSVQENTEAFF.

J is TRBJ2-1 and V is TRBV7-3; D might be TRBD2 (6 bases). The CDR3 runs to 14 residues. In germline, CDR1 is SGHTA, CDR2 FQGTGA. Trimming took 5 bases from V and 0 from J, leaving 8 bases between them. The CDR3 DNA reads as TGTGCCAGCAGCCTAGCGAGCTCCTACAATGAGCAGTTCTTC. Translation: CASSLASSYNEQFF.

This rearrangement joins TRBV5-5 to TRBJ1-5, with D tentatively TRBD1 (6 bases). This CDR3 is built from 15 residues. V shed 2 bases and J shed 1 base, with 10 bases lying between them. In germline, CDR1 is SGHKS, CDR2 YYEKEE (reference sequence). CDR3 nucleotide sequence: TGTGCCAGCAGCTTACAGGGTGGCAGCAATCAGCCCCAGCATTTT. The encoded protein is CASSLQGGSNQPQHF. Looking up the rest from reference TRBV5-5 and TRBJ1-5 gives the full variable domain: DAGVTQSPTHLIKTRGQQVTLRCSPISGHKSVSWYQQVLGQGPQFIFQYYEKEERGRGNFPDRFSARQFPNYSSELNVNALLLGDSALYLCASSLQGGSNQPQHFGDGTRLSIL.

The rearrangement uses TRBV27 and TRBJ2-1; no firm D call. Between the trimmed V and J ends, which lost 7 bases and 8 bases, there was a span of 12 bases. The CDR3 is 12 amino acids. The germline CDR1 and CDR2 sequences are MNHEY and SMNVEV (reference sequence). CDR3 sequence (DNA): TGTGCCAGCAAGATTGAGGTGGATGAGCAGTTCTTC. This gives the protein CASKIEVDEQFF.

V and J are TRBV7-3 and TRBJ2-3; D might be TRBD2 (5 bases). This CDR3 has 16 residues. V was shortened by 1 base and J by 2 bases, with 13 bases between the two germline ends. Germline CDR1 SGHTA, CDR2 FQGTGA. CDR3 coding DNA: TGTGCCAGCAGCTTAAGTCGGAGCGGTTCCACAGATACGCAGTATTTT. The encoded protein is CASSLSRSGSTDTQYF.

This chain connects TRBV18 to TRBJ2-6; 9 bases match TRBD1. Germline V lookup: CDR1 KGHSH, CDR2 LQKENI. The CDR3 length is 19 residues. Losses at the gene ends were 4 bases for V and 0 bases for J; bases not matched to a gene: 10. DNA for the CDR3: TGTGCCAGCTCACGCTCGGGACAGGGAACAAGCTCTGGGGCCAACGTCCTGACTTTC. The encoded protein is CASSRSGQGTSSGANVLTF.

Details on this clone: One end of the junction fails to match germline, which may point to a read error. The genes are TRBV28 and TRBJ2-7; 8 nucleotides agree with TRBD2. The CDR3 length is 16 residues. From germline, CDR1 is MDHEN and CDR2 SYDVKM. This chain's CDR3 is CASTEGTGGPSDEQYF. The DNA for the CDR3 is TGTGCCAGCACCGAGGGCACGGGAGGGCCCTCCGACGAGCAGTACTTC.

The genes are TRBV29-1 and TRBJ1-1; no clear D. The CDR3 contains 11 residues. Trimming pared 7 bases from V and 8 bases from J, leaving 14 bases between. Germline CDR1 reads SQVTM; CDR2 reads ANQGSEA. CDR3 amino acids: CSAAGAPEAFF. The CDR3 nucleotides are TGCAGCGCTGCAGGCGCCCCAGAAGCTTTCTTT.

The chain recombines TRBV29-1 with TRBJ2-7; 8 bases agree with TRBD2. CDR3 size: 13 residues. Germline assignment: CDR1 SQVTM and CDR2 ANQGSEA. The V and J ends lost 7 bases and 5 bases, in that order; junction bases with no gene match: 10. In nucleotides, the CDR3 is TGCAGCGGGAAATCCGGGACTAGAGACGAGCAGTACTTC. This encodes CSGKSGTRDEQYF.

The rearrangement links TRBV12-5 to TRBJ2-7, with a weak D call TRBD1 (5 bases). Germline lookup yields CDR1 LGHNT and CDR2 FRNRAP. This CDR3 is 11 amino acids long. Trimming stripped 4 bases from V and 7 bases from J, with 8 bases between. CDR3 DNA: TGTGCTAGTGGTTCCGGACAAGAGCAGTACTTC. Translated: CASGSGQEQYF.

This CDR3 is CASRGQGTEGGYTF. CDR3 in DNA: TGTGCCAGCAGAGGACAGGGTACGGAGGGTGGCTACACCTTC. V gene TRBV6-4 combines with J gene TRBJ1-2, with 8 bases fitting TRBD1. In germline, CDR1 is MRHNA, CDR2 SNTAGT. This CDR3 spans 14 amino acids. V gave up 6 bases and J gave up 7 bases; unmatched junction bases: 10.